These 7 T cell receptor beta chains share one sample of origin, sequenced in a study of OX40 agonist ivuxolimab in advanced cancers. Clones were sequenced by immunoSEQ multiplex PCR, and TCRdb holds only the in-frame ones, with some missing. The sample gives tens of thousands of clones, roughly 90% of which show up once; roughly 29% is in the top ten. This sample comprised CD4+ or CD8+ T cells sorted from blood, obtained in a trial of the OX40 agonist ivuxolimab. The origin of the receptors is an adult with an advanced solid tumor such as melanoma, head and neck, liver or kidney cancer.

V usage is TRBV5-1 and J usage is TRBJ1-1; 7 bases line up with TRBD1. The CDR3 loop spans 13 amino acids. Per germline, CDR1 SGHRS and CDR2 YFSETQ. V was clipped by 4 bases and J by 3 bases; unmatched bases: 3. The CDR3 sequence: CASSPQGDTEAFF. The CDR3 DNA sequence: TGCGCCAGCAGCCCGCAGGGGGACACTGAAGCTTTCTTT.

V gene TRBV11-2 combines with J gene TRBJ2-5, with D perhaps TRBD1 (5 bases). The CDR3 sequence is 14 residues long. The ends were cut back, 2 bases at V and 3 bases at J, with 10 bases in the middle. The germline V gene has CDR1 SGHAT and CDR2 FQNNGV. Here the CDR3 reads CASSLQGFEETQYF. Written as DNA, the CDR3 is TGTGCCAGCAGCTTACAGGGATTTGAAGAGACCCAGTACTTC.

V gene TRBV28 combines with J gene TRBJ2-7; D remains unclear. From germline, CDR1 is MDHEN and CDR2 SYDVKM. The CDR3 is made up of 13 amino acids. Between the trimmed V and J ends, which lost 2 bases and 2 bases, there was a span of 7 bases. CDR3 in amino acids: CASSLRRTYEQYF. The CDR3 nucleotides are TGTGCCAGCAGTTTACGAAGGACCTACGAGCAGTACTTC. The variable domain in full, with the rest retrieved from reference TRBV28 and TRBJ2-7, is DVKVTQSSRYLVKRTGEKVFLECVQDMDHENMFWYRQDPGLGLRLIYFSYDVKMKEKGDIPEGYSVSREKKERFSLILESASTNQTSMYLCASSLRRTYEQYFGPGTRLTVT.

The CDR3 DNA is TGTGCCAGAACCCAGAGGCGGGTCACTGAAGCTTTCTTT. The encoded protein is CARTQRRVTEAFF. This chain links TRBV5-3 with TRBJ1-1; D call uncertain. Being an ORF, TRBV5-3 has a function that is uncertain. The CDR3 runs 13 residues. Trimming stripped 6 bases from V and 4 bases from J, with 13 bases between.

The chain has TRBV5-1 and TRBJ2-7; 8 bases agree with TRBD1. Germline CDR1 reads SGHRS; CDR2 reads YFSETQ. The trim removed 2 bases at V and 4 bases at J, leaving 5 bases unmatched. This CDR3 is built from 14 residues. The CDR3 is CASSLGQGIYEQYF. In DNA, the CDR3 is TGCGCCAGCAGCTTAGGACAGGGTATTTACGAGCAGTACTTC.

This sequence joins TRBV30 and TRBJ1-5; 10 bases map to TRBD1. From germline, CDR1 is GTSNPN and CDR2 SVGIG (reference sequence). The trim removed 8 bases at V and 1 base at J, leaving 5 bases unmatched. There are 14 residues in the CDR3. The CDR3 coding sequence is TGTGCCGGGGGACAGGGGATGAGCAATCAGCCCCAGCATTTT. The encoded protein is CAGGQGMSNQPQHF.

The rearrangement joins TRBV19 to TRBJ2-7, with D possibly being TRBD1 or TRBD2 (5 bases each). The CDR3 totals 14 residues. Trimming left V 5 bases short and J 4 bases short, with 15 bases between. Per the germline V gene, CDR1 is LNHDA and CDR2 is SQIVND (reference sequence). CDR3 region: CASSPWGSSYEQYF. Here the CDR3 DNA reads TGTGCCAGTAGTCCTTGGGGGAGCTCTTACGAGCAGTACTTC. The entire variable domain, with the rest obtained from reference TRBV19 and TRBJ2-7, is as follows: DGGITQSPKYLFRKEGQNVTLSCEQNLNHDAMYWYRQDPGQGLRLIYYSQIVNDFQKGDIAEGYSVSREKKESFPLTVTSAQKNPTAFYLCASSPWGSSYEQYFGPGTRLTVT.